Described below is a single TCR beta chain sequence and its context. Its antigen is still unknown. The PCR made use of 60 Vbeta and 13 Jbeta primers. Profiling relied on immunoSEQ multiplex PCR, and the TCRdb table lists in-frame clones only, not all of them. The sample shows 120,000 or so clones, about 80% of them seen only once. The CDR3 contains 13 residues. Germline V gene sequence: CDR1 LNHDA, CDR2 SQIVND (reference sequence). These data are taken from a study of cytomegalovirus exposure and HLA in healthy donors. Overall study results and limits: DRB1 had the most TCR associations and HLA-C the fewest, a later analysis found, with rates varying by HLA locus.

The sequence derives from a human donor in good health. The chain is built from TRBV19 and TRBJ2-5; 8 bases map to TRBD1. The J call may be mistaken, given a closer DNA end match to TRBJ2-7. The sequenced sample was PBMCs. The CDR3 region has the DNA TGTGCCAGTACCGATGGGACAGGCTACGAGCAGTACTTC. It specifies CASTDGTGYEQYF.